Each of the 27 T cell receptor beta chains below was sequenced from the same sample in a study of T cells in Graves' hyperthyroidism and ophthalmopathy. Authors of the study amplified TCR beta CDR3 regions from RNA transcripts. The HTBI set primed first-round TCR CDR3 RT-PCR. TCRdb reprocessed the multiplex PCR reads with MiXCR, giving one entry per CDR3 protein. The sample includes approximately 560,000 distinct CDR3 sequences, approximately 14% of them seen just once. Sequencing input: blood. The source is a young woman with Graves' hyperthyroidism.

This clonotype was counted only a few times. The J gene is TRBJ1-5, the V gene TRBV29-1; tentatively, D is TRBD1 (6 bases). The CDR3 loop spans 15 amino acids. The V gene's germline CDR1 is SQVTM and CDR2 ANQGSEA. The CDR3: CSMGHSRMENQPQHF. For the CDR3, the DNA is TGCAGTATGGGACATTCGAGGATGGAAAATCAGCCCCAGCATTTT.

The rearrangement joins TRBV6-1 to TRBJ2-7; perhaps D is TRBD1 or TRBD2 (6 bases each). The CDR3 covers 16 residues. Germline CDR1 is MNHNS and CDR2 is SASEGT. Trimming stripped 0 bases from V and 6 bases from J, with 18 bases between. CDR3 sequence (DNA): TGTGCCAGCAGTGAAGCAGGGGGACTCTCCGGGGGCGAGCAGTACTTC. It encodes CASSEAGGLSGGEQYF.

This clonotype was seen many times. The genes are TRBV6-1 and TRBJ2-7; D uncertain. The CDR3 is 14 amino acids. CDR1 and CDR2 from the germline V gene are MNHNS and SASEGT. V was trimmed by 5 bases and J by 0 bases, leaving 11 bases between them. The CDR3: CASSYETISYEQYF. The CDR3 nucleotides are TGTGCCAGCAGTTACGAGACGATCTCCTACGAGCAGTACTTC.

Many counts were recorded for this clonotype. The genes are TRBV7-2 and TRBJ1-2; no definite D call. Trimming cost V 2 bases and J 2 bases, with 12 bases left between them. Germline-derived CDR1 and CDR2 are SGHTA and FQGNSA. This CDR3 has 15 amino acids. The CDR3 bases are TGTGCCAGCAGCTTAAGACAACAAATCAACTATGGCTACACCTTC. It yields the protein CASSLRQQINYGYTF.

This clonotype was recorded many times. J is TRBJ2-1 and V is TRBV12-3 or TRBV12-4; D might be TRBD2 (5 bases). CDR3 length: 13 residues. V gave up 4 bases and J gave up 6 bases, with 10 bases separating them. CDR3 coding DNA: TGTGCCAGCAGTTCCACTAGTGTCAATGAGCAGTTCTTC. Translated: CASSSTSVNEQFF.

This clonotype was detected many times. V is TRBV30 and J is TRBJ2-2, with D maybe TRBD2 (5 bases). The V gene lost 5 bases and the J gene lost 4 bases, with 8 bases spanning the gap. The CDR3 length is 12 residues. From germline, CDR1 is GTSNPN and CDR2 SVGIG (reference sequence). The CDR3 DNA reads TGTGCCTGGGGACTTACCACCGGGGAGCTGTTTTTT. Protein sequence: CAWGLTTGELFF.

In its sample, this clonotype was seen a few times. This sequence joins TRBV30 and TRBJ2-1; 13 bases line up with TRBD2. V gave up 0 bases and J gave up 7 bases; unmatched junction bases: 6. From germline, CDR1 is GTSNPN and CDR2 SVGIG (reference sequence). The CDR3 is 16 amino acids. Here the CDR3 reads CAWSVPGLAGVNEQFF. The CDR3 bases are TGTGCCTGGAGTGTACCCGGACTAGCGGGAGTTAATGAGCAGTTCTTC.

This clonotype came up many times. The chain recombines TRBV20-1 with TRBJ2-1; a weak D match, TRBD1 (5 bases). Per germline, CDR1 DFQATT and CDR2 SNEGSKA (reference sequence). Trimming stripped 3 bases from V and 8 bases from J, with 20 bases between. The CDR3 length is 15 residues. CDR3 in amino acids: CSARTNVEGEHEQFF. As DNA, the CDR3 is TGCAGTGCTAGGACCAACGTGGAAGGGGAACATGAGCAGTTCTTC.

The CDR3 reads CASSLSGQGAYGYTF. The CDR3 coding sequence is TGTGCCAGCAGTTTATCAGGACAGGGGGCTTATGGCTACACCTTC. The chain has TRBV27 and TRBJ1-2; 11 bases are a match to TRBD1. This CDR3 region has 15 residues. V shed 0 bases and J 5 bases; nucleotides not matched to a gene: 2. Germline CDR1 is MNHEY and CDR2 is SMNVEV (reference sequence).

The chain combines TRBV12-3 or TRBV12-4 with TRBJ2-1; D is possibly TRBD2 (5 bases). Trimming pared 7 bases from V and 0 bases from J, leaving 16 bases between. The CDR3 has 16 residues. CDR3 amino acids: CASTKKAVSSYNEQFF. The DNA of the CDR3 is TGTGCCAGCACCAAAAAAGCGGTTAGCTCCTACAATGAGCAGTTCTTC.

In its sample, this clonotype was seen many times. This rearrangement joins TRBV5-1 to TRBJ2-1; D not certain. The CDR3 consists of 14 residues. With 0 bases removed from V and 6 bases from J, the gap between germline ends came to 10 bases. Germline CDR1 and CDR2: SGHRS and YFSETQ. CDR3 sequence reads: CASSLEAAINEQFF. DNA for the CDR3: TGCGCCAGCAGCTTGGAGGCAGCTATCAATGAGCAGTTCTTC.

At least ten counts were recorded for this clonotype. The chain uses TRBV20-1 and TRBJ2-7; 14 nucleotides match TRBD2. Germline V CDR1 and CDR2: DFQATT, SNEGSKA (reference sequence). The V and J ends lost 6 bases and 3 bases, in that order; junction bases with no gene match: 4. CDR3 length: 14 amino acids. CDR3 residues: CSARTSGRFYEQYF. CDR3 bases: TGCAGTGCAAGGACTAGCGGGAGGTTCTACGAGCAGTACTTC.

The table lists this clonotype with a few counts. CDR3 sequence (DNA): TGCAGTGCTAGCCCCCGGGAGAGGAGACCAGATACGCAGTATTTT. This encodes CSASPRERRPDTQYF. The J gene is TRBJ2-3, the V gene TRBV20-1; D might be TRBD2 (6 bases). Looked up from germline, CDR1 is DFQATT and CDR2 is SNEGSKA (reference sequence). V gave up 3 bases and J gave up 4 bases, with 17 bases separating them. The CDR3 is 15 residues long.

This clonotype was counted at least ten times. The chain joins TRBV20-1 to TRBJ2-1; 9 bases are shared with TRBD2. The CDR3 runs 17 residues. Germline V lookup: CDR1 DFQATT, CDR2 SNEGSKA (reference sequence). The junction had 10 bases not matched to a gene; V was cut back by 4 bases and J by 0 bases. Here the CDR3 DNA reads TGCAGTGCTATCCCGACTAGCGGCCTAAGCTCCTACAATGAGCAGTTCTTC. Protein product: CSAIPTSGLSSYNEQFF.

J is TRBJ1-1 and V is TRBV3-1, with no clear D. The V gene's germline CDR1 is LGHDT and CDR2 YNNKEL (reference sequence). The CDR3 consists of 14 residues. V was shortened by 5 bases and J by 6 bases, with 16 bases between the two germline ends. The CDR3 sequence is CASSFGQVNPEAFF. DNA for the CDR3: TGTGCCAGCAGCTTTGGCCAGGTTAACCCTGAAGCTTTCTTT.

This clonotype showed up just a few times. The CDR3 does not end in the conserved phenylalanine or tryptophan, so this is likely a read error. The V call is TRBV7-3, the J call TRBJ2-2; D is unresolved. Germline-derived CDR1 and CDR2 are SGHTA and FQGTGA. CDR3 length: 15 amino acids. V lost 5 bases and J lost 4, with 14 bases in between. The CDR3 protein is CASSPDRGGTGELFI. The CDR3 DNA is TGTGCCAGCAGCCCTGACCGAGGTGGCACCGGGGAGCTGTTTATT.

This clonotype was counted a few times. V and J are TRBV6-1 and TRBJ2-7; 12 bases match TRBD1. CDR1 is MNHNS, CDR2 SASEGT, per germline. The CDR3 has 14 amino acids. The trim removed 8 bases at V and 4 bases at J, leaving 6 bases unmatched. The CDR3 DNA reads TGTGCCAGCGGGGGGACAGGGGGCATTTACGAGCAGTACTTC. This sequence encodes CASGGTGGIYEQYF.

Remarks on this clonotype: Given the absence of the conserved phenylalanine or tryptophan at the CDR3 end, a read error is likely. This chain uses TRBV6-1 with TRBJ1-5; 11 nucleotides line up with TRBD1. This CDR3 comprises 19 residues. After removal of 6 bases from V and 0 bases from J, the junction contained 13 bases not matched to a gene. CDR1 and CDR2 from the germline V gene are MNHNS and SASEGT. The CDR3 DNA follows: TGTGCCAGCAGATCCGGGACAGGGGGTCTGCGATATAGCAATCAGCCCCAGCATGTT. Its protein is CASRSGTGGLRYSNQPQHV.

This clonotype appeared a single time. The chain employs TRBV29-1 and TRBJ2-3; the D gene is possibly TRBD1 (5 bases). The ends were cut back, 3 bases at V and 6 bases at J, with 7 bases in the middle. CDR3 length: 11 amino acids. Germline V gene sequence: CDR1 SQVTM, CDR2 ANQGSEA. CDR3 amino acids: CSVEGHDTQYF. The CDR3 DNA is TGCAGCGTTGAGGGGCACGATACGCAGTATTTT.

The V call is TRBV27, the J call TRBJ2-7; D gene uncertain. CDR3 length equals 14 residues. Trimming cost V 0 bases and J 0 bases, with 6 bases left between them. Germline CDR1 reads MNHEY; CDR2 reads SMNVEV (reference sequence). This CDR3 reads CASSLSRSSYEQYF. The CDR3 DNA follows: TGTGCCAGCAGTTTATCGCGTAGCTCCTACGAGCAGTACTTC.

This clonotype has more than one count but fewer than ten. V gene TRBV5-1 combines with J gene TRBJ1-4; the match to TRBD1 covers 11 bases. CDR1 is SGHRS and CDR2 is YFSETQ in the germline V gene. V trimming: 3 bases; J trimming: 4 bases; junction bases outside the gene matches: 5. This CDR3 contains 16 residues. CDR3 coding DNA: TGCGCCAGCAGCTGGACAGGGGGCGAAGGTAATGAAAAACTGTTTTTT. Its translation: CASSWTGGEGNEKLFF. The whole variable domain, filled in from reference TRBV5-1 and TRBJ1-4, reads KAGVTQTPRYLIKTRGQQVTLSCSPISGHRSVSWYQQTPGQGLQFLFEYFSETQRNKGNFPGRFSGRQFSNSRSEMNVSTLELGDSALYLCASSWTGGEGNEKLFFGSGTQLSVL.

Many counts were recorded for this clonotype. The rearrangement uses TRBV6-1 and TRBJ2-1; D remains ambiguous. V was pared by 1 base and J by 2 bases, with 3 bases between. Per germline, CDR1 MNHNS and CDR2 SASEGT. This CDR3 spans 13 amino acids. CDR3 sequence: CASSEGTYNEQFF. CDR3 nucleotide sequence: TGTGCCAGCAGTGAAGGGACCTACAATGAGCAGTTCTTC.

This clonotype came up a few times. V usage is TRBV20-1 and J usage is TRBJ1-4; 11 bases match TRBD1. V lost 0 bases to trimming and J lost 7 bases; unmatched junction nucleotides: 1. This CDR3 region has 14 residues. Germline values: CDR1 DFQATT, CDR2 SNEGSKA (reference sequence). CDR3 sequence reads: CSAREGTGGEKLFF. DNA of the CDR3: TGCAGTGCTAGAGAGGGGACAGGGGGTGAAAAACTGTTTTTT.

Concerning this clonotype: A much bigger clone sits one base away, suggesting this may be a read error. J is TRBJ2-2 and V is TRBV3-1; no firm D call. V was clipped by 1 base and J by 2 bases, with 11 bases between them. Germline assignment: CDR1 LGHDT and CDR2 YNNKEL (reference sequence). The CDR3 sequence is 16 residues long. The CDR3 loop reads CASSQGCPTNTGELFF. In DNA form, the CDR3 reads TGTGCCAGCAGCCAAGGTTGCCCAACCAACACCGGGGAGCTGTTTTTT.

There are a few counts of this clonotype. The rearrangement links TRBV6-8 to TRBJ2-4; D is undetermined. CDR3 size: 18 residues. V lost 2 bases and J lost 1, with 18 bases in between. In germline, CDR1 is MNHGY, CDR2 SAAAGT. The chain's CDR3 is CASSYGISNGYAKNIQYF. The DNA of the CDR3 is TGTGCCAGCAGTTACGGAATTTCAAACGGCTACGCCAAAAACATTCAGTACTTC.

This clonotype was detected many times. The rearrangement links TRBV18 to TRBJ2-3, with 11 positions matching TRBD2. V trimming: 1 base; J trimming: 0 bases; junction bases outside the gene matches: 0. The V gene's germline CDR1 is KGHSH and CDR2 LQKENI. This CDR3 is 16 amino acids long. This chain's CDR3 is CASSPLAGGSTDTQYF. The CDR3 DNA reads TGTGCCAGCTCACCACTAGCGGGAGGGAGCACAGATACGCAGTATTTT.

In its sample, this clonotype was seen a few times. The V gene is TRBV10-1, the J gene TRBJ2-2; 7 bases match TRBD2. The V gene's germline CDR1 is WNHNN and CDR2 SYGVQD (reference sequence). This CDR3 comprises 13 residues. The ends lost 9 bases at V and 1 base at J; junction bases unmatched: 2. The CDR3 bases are TGCGCCAGTCTAGCGGAGAACACCGGGGAGCTGTTTTTT. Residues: CASLAENTGELFF.